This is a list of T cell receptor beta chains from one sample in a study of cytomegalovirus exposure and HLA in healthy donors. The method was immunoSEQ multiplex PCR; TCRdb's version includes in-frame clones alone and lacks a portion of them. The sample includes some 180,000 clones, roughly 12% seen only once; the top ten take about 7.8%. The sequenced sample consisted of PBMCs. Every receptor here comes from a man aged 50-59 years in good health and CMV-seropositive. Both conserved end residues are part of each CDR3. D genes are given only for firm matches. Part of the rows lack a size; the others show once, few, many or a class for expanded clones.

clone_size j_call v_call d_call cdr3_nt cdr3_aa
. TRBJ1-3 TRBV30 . TGTGCCTGGATCCCACTCGGAGCAGCTGGAAACACCATATATTTT CAWIPLGAAGNTIYF
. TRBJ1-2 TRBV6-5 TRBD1 TGTGCCAGCAGTTCCGGGACAGGGCAATGGGGCTATGGCTACACCTTC CASSSGTGQWGYGYTF
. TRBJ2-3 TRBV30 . TGTGCCTGGAGCGCACGCAGGGTTTTGGGCACAGATACGCAGTATTTT CAWSARRVLGTDTQYF
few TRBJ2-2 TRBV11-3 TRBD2 TGTGCCAGCAGCTTAGGAGTAGCGGGGAGCACGTCCGGGGAGCTGTTTTTT CASSLGVAGSTSGELFF
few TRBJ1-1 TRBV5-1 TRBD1 TGCGCCAGCAGCTTGGTCAGGGGGCGGAAGGACACTGAAGCTTTCTTT CASSLVRGRKDTEAFF
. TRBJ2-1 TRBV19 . TGTGCCAGTGCGCGGGACTCCTCCTACAATGAGCAGTTCTTC CASARDSSYNEQFF
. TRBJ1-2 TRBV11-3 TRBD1 TGTGCCAGCAGCCTCCGACAGGGCTATGGCTACACCTTC CASSLRQGYGYTF
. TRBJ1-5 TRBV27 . TGTGCCAGCAGTTTTACCAGGGGCATGAATCAGCCCCAGCATTTT CASSFTRGMNQPQHF
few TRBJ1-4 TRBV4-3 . TGCGCCAGCAGCTTGGGGGCAGGCGAAAAACTGTTTTTT CASSLGAGEKLFF
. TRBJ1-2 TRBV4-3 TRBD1 TGCGCATACAGGGGAGATAACTATGGCTACACCTTC CAYRGDNYGYTF
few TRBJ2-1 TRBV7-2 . TGTGCCAGCAGATTGGCAGCGGGGACATCCTACAATGAGCAGTTCTTC CASRLAAGTSYNEQFF
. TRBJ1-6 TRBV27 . TGTGCCAGCAGTTTGGTGGACAGTTTTTCACCCCTCCACTTT CASSLVDSFSPLHF
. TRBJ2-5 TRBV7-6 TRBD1 TGTGCCAGCAGCTTAATGGTCGGACAGGGTTCGGAGACCCAGTACTTC CASSLMVGQGSETQYF
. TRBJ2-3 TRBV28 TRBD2 TGTGCCAGCACCCTGGGGGGGTTCTGGGATACGCAGTATTTT CASTLGGFWDTQYF
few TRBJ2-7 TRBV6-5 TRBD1 TGTGCCAGCAGTTCCGGGACAGCCGAAGACGAGCAGTACTTC CASSSGTAEDEQYF
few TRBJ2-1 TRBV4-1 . TGCGCCAGCAGTCTGGGGGGTGGGTCCTACAATGAGCAGTTCTTC CASSLGGGSYNEQFF
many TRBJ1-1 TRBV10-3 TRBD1 TGTGCCGCCAAGGGGGACAGGACGAACACTGAAGCTTTCTTT CAAKGDRTNTEAFF
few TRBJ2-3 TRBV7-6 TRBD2 TGTGCCAGCAGCTTAGAGTCGGGGGGGGCCGGCACAGATACGCAGTATTTT CASSLESGGAGTDTQYF
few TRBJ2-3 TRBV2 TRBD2 TGTGCCAGCAAGACCGGGACTAGCGGGGTAGATACGCAGTATTTT CASKTGTSGVDTQYF
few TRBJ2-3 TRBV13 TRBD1 TGTGCCAGCCCCTCACCCGGGACAGGGTTTTCTGATACGCAGTATTTT CASPSPGTGFSDTQYF
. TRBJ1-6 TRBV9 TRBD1 TGTGCCAGCAGCGCTCAGGACAGGGGCGGGTCACCCCTCCACTTT CASSAQDRGGSPLHF
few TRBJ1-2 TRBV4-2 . TGTGCCAGCAGCCAAGAAGTGGGCAGGGATAACTATGGCTACACCTTC CASSQEVGRDNYGYTF
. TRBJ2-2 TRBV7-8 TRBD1 TGTGCCAGCAGCACGCCGGACAGGGAATCCACCGGGGAGCTGTTTTTT CASSTPDRESTGELFF
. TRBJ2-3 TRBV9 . TGTGCCAGCAGCGTAGGAGCGGACACAGATACGCAGTATTTT CASSVGADTDTQYF
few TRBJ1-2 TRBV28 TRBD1 TGTGCCAGCAGTTCCCCGGCGGGACAGAGAAACTATGGCTACACCTTC CASSSPAGQRNYGYTF
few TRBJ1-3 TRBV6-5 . TGTGCCAGCAGGCTGACAGTGAGCTCTGGAAACACCATATATTTT CASRLTVSSGNTIYF
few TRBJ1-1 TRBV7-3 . TGTGCCAGCAGCCCGGACAGAATGAACACTGAAGCTTTCTTT CASSPDRMNTEAFF
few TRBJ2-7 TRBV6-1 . TGTGCCAGCAGACAGCTCTACGAGCAGTACTTC CASRQLYEQYF
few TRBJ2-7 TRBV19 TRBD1 TGTGCCAGTAGCCGGGACAGCTTTTACGAGCAGTACTTC CASSRDSFYEQYF
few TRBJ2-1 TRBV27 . TGTGCCAGCAGTTTCCGGCCAACTAGCAGCGGTGAGCAGTTCTTC CASSFRPTSSGEQFF
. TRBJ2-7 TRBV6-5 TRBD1 TGTGCCAGCAGAGGACAGGGCTACGAGCAGTACTTC CASRGQGYEQYF
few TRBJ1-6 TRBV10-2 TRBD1 TGCGCCAGCAGTGAGTCCGGGGGAGGAGGGACAGGCCATAATTCACCCCTCCACTTT CASSESGGGGTGHNSPLHF
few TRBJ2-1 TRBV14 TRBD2 TGTGCCAGCAGCCAAGAATGGGGCGGGGGGGCCTACAATGAGCAGTTCTTC CASSQEWGGGAYNEQFF
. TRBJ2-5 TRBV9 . TGTGCCAGCAGCGTAGAGGCAGGGGCAAAGACCCAGTACTTC CASSVEAGAKTQYF
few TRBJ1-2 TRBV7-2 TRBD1 TGTGCCAGCAGCTTCGCACCGGGACAGGGTAACTATGGCTACACCTTC CASSFAPGQGNYGYTF
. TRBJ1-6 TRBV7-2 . TGTGCCAGCAGCCTACAGCCTCGTCGAGACAGTCCATCTCGTTCACCCCTCCACTTT CASSLQPRRDSPSRSPLHF
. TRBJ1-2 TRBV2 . TGTGCCAGCAGTTATGGGAGTAGTTCGGGCGGCTACACCTTC CASSYGSSSGGYTF
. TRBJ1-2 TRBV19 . TGTGCCAGTAGTACCATCCAGGGGAAATCCTATGGCTACACCTTC CASSTIQGKSYGYTF
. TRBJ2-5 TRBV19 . TGTGCCAGTAGTATGAACGGGCAAGAGACCCAGTACTTC CASSMNGQETQYF
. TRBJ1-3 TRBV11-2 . TGTGCCAGCAGCTTAGTGCAGGGGAACACCATATATTTT CASSLVQGNTIYF